One T cell receptor beta chain is described in this entry. Its antigen is not identified. Data came from immunoSEQ multiplex PCR; TCRdb stores just in-frame clones and leaves some out. The table lists around 100,000 clones, over 75% of them singletons, with 0.95% in the top ten. The source of the sample is a study of graft-versus-host responses after intestinal transplantation. For the study at large: Multivisceral, liver-intestinal, or isolated intestinal transplants were received by the recipients. The recipients all started with anti-thymocyte globulin induction and then took tacrolimus and steroids for 3 to 4 years.

CDR3 size: 11 residues. Germline V lookup: CDR1 MNHEY, CDR2 SVGAGI. V lost 5 bases and J 7 bases, leaving 9 bases between the germline ends. This clonotype was obtained from a human donor who was the organ donor for an intestinal transplant. The rearrangement joins TRBV6-5 to TRBJ2-7; tentatively, D is TRBD2 (5 bases). Here the sequenced sample was unstimulated CD4+ T cells sorted from spleen or lymph node cells, taken before transplant. For the CDR3, the DNA is TGTGCCAGCAGTACCCCGGGAGAGCAGTACTTC. Its translation: CASSTPGEQYF.